The 32 T cell receptor beta chains below all came from one sample that was sequenced in a study of blood T cells in healthy people across ages. The second PCR ran about 7 to 12 cycles with a sample-barcoded 5' primer and J-beta primers. A single record per CDR3 protein comes from TCRdb applying MiXCR to the 5' RACE reads. The top ten hold over 10% of the sample, which has some 1.1 million distinct CDR3 sequences, 30% to 40% seen once. The sequenced sample was blood. The receptor source for this set is a man aged 18 to 29 in good health.

There are many counts of this clonotype. DNA of the CDR3: TGCAGCGTTGATGGGACAGGCACAGATACGCAGTATTTT. Translation: CSVDGTGTDTQYF. The chain joins TRBV29-1 to TRBJ2-3; the match to TRBD1 covers 7 bases. The CDR3 runs 13 residues. From germline, CDR1 is SQVTM and CDR2 ANQGSEA. The trim removed 3 bases at V and 1 base at J, leaving 1 base unmatched.

The table lists this clonotype with a few counts. The chain joins TRBV10-3 to TRBJ1-2, with 8 bases identical to TRBD1. Germline V gene lookup returns CDR1 ENHRY and CDR2 SYGVKD. Trimming at V came to 2 bases and at J to 7 bases, leaving 3 bases not matched to a gene. The CDR3 spans 13 residues. CDR3 bases: TGTGCCATCAGTGAGAGGACAGGGTTTGGCTACACCTTC. As protein: CAISERTGFGYTF.

V gene TRBV28 combines with J gene TRBJ2-1, with 8 bases fitting TRBD1. With 5 bases clipped from V and 2 bases from J, the junction kept 8 bases outside the gene matches. From germline, CDR1 is MDHEN and CDR2 SYDVKM. The CDR3 is 16 residues long. DNA of the CDR3: TGTGCCAGCAGTGCCGTGGACAGGGCTCCCTACAATGAGCAGTTCTTC. Translating it yields CASSAVDRAPYNEQFF.

The V and J genes are TRBV7-9 and TRBJ1-1; D uncertain. V lost 0 bases and J 4 bases, leaving 18 bases between the germline ends. Germline V gene data show CDR1 as SEHNR and CDR2 as FQNEAQ (reference sequence). The CDR3 has 17 residues. CDR3 sequence: CASSLALGRRRSTEAFF. Here the CDR3 DNA reads TGTGCCAGCAGCTTAGCGCTGGGGAGGAGGCGTAGCACTGAAGCTTTCTTT.

V gene TRBV5-1 combines with J gene TRBJ2-3; the match to TRBD2 covers 10 bases. CDR1 is SGHRS, CDR2 YFSETQ, per germline. V was pared by 1 base and J by 0 bases, with 5 bases of the junction left unmatched. The CDR3 has 17 residues. The CDR3: CASSLSSGGSSTDTQYF. DNA of the CDR3: TGCGCCAGCAGCTTGTCTAGCGGGGGATCTAGCACAGATACGCAGTATTTT.

As to this clonotype: Just one base apart from a much larger clone, this may be a read error. The gene calls are TRBV5-6 and TRBJ1-2; D may be TRBD1 (5 bases). This CDR3 spans 14 amino acids. The germline gives CDR1 SGHDT, CDR2 YYEEEE. As DNA, the CDR3 is TGTGCCAGCAGCTCACAGGACTTTGGCTATGACTACACCTTC. It yields the protein CASSSQDFGYDYTF.

This clonotype was seen a few times. V gene TRBV4-2 combines with J gene TRBJ1-5; 7 bases are a match to TRBD1. The CDR3 has 15 residues. Germline V gives CDR1 LGHNA, CDR2 YNFKEQ. Trimming took 1 base from V and 5 from J; bases not matched to a gene: 5. The CDR3, as DNA: TGTGCCAGCAGCCAAGCGTCAGGGGGAGATCAGCCCCAGCATTTT. This translates into CASSQASGGDQPQHF.

The chain couples TRBV3-1 to TRBJ1-1, with a tentative D call TRBD1 (6 bases). Trimming shortened V by 4 bases and J by 8 bases, and 20 bases separated the two germline ends. This CDR3 region has 15 residues. Germline CDR1 is LGHDT and CDR2 is YNNKEL (reference sequence). For the CDR3, the DNA is TGTGCCAGCAGCCCCGTGGGGGGGCCCGGTTTAGAAGCTTTCTTT. Its protein is CASSPVGGPGLEAFF.

The rearrangement links TRBV12-3 or TRBV12-4 to TRBJ2-3, with no clear D. V was trimmed by 5 bases and J by 4 bases, leaving 7 bases between them. The CDR3 extends over 12 amino acids. The CDR3 sequence: CASSVMSDTQYF. Here the CDR3 DNA reads TGTGCCAGCAGTGTGATGTCAGATACGCAGTATTTT.

The chain recombines TRBV28 with TRBJ1-2; 7 nucleotides match TRBD1. The length of the CDR3 is 16 residues. Germline CDR1 and CDR2: MDHEN and SYDVKM. The V and J ends lost 6 bases and 1 base, in that order; junction bases with no gene match: 11. The CDR3 is CASRRRRDSLNYGYTF. CDR3 coding DNA: TGTGCCAGCAGAAGGCGACGGGACAGCCTTAACTATGGCTACACCTTC.

The V gene is TRBV4-3, the J gene TRBJ2-1; 11 bases agree with TRBD2. The CDR3 runs 17 residues. Per germline, CDR1 LGHNA and CDR2 YSLEER. The V and J ends lost 2 bases and 5 bases, in that order; junction bases with no gene match: 8. This chain's CDR3 is CASSQITSGGYDNEQFF. CDR3 DNA: TGCGCCAGCAGCCAAATTACTAGCGGGGGCTACGACAATGAGCAGTTCTTC.

This clonotype was counted only a few times. The chain employs TRBV6-5 and TRBJ1-2, with a possible D match to TRBD1 (5 bases). The germline V gene encodes CDR1 MNHEY and CDR2 SVGAGI. The germline V and J ends were trimmed by 2 bases and 7 bases, with 11 bases remaining between them. The CDR3 covers 13 residues. CDR3 amino acids: CASSYGHFGGYTF. The DNA of the CDR3 is TGTGCCAGCAGTTACGGACATTTTGGTGGCTACACCTTC.

This chain connects TRBV9 to TRBJ2-2, with D perhaps matching TRBD2 (6 bases). Germline V gene lookup returns CDR1 SGDLS and CDR2 YYNGEE. The CDR3 covers 15 residues. Trimming cost V 0 bases and J 3 bases, with 9 bases left between them. CDR3 nucleotide sequence: TGTGCCAGCAGCGTAGAGGGCGGGGACACCGGGGAGCTGTTTTTT. As protein: CASSVEGGDTGELFF.

This chain joins TRBV6-2 or TRBV6-3 and TRBJ2-5; 9 bases match TRBD2. V lost 5 bases and J lost 4; bases outside the gene matches: 8. The CDR3 is 15 residues long. The germline V gene has CDR1 MNHEY and CDR2 SVGEGT. For the CDR3, the DNA is TGTGCCAGCAGTCCCCACGATAGCGGGAGAGAGACCCAGTACTTC. Its translation is CASSPHDSGRETQYF.

This clonotype was detected only a few times. The chain recombines TRBV20-1 with TRBJ1-1; no definite D call. Trimming shortened V by 7 bases and J by 1 base, and 7 bases separated the two germline ends. CDR3 length: 11 amino acids. Germline CDR1 DFQATT, CDR2 SNEGSKA (reference sequence). In nucleotides, the CDR3 is TGCAGTGGAACGGGGAACACTGAAGCTTTCTTT. It translates to CSGTGNTEAFF.

The CDR3 DNA reads as TGCGCCAGCAGCTTGGCGGGGACTAGCGGGGGGAACACCGGGGAGCTGTTTTTT. It translates to CASSLAGTSGGNTGELFF. The chain carries TRBV5-1 and TRBJ2-2, with TRBD2 matching 14 bases. V lost 0 bases to trimming and J lost 1 base; unmatched junction nucleotides: 2. Per the germline V gene, CDR1 is SGHRS and CDR2 is YFSETQ. CDR3 length equals 18 residues.

The chain combines TRBV7-9 with TRBJ2-3; 7 bases match TRBD1. Per germline, CDR1 SEHNR and CDR2 FQNEAQ (reference sequence). The V segment lost 6 bases and the J segment 2 bases; nucleotides outside the gene matches: 11. This CDR3 spans 16 amino acids. The CDR3 loop reads CASRASGTASTDTQYF. The CDR3 nucleotides are TGTGCCAGCAGAGCCTCCGGGACAGCCTCCACAGATACGCAGTATTTT.

This clonotype was picked up a small number of times. The chain carries TRBV29-1 and TRBJ2-7, with a tentative D call TRBD2 (5 bases). Trimming took off 3 bases at V and 7 bases at J, with 22 bases between the two ends. CDR3 length equals 15 residues. In germline, CDR1 is SQVTM, CDR2 ANQGSEA. The CDR3 bases are TGCAGCGTTGATGGATGGTCTAGCCCCTACAATGAGCAGTACTTC. Its protein is CSVDGWSSPYNEQYF.

This clonotype was detected a few times. The chain carries TRBV20-1 and TRBJ1-2; 9 bases map to TRBD1. V gave up 4 bases and J gave up 6 bases; unmatched junction bases: 6. CDR1 is DFQATT and CDR2 is SNEGSKA in the germline V gene (reference sequence). CDR3 length: 13 residues. As DNA, the CDR3 is TGCAGTGCTACCCATAGGGACAGGGATGGCTACACCTTC. Translation: CSATHRDRDGYTF.

This chain connects TRBV12-3 or TRBV12-4 to TRBJ1-2; D might be TRBD1 (5 bases). Deletions cut 2 bases from V and 8 bases from J, with 15 bases between. There are 14 residues in the CDR3. The CDR3 nucleotides read TGTGCCAGCAGTTTATGGGGACTCTCGGGGGGCTACACCTTC. Its protein is CASSLWGLSGGYTF.

The chain is built from TRBV6-5 and TRBJ2-5; a weak D match, TRBD2 (8 bases). V gave up 6 bases and J gave up 1 base, with 18 bases separating them. The germline V gene has CDR1 MNHEY and CDR2 SVGAGI. The CDR3 consists of 16 residues. CDR3 in amino acids: CASSYGRGQFQETQYF. CDR3 sequence (DNA): TGTGCCAGCAGCTACGGGAGGGGGCAGTTCCAAGAGACCCAGTACTTC.

This chain connects TRBV10-3 to TRBJ2-1; 7 positions agree with TRBD1. V lost 3 bases, J lost 8 bases, and 7 bases stayed unmatched. The length of the CDR3 is 14 residues. The germline CDR1 and CDR2 sequences are ENHRY and SYGVKD. This chain's CDR3 is CAISDVTGLYEQFF. The CDR3 bases are TGTGCCATCAGTGATGTGACAGGGCTGTATGAGCAGTTCTTC.

CDR3 protein: CASSQRPRPDRDNEKLFF. The CDR3 DNA reads as TGCGCCAGCAGCCAACGTCCGCGACCGGACAGGGATAATGAAAAACTGTTTTTT. The V gene is TRBV4-3, the J gene TRBJ1-4; 8 bases map to TRBD1. Trimming took 2 bases from V and 4 from J; bases not matched to a gene: 12. This CDR3 is 18 amino acids long. Germline-derived CDR1 and CDR2 are LGHNA and YSLEER.

In the case of this clonotype: Since a much larger clone is just one base distant, this may be a read error. V and J are TRBV2 and TRBJ1-5, with unresolved D. Germline CDR1 reads SNHLY; CDR2 reads FYNNEI. Trimming pared 4 bases from V and 5 bases from J, leaving 9 bases between. The CDR3 loop spans 13 amino acids. For the CDR3, the DNA is TGTGCCAGCAGTGTTTTTCCCGATCAGCCCCAGCATTTT. Residues: CASSVFPDQPQHF.

The V gene is TRBV10-3, the J gene TRBJ1-5, with no clear D. The CDR3 runs 16 residues. The germline V gene encodes CDR1 ENHRY and CDR2 SYGVKD. V was shortened by 0 bases and J by 11 bases, with 20 bases between the two germline ends. CDR3 amino acids: CAISESSGSNPAAQHF. The DNA of the CDR3 is TGTGCCATCAGTGAGTCGTCAGGCTCAAACCCCGCAGCCCAGCATTTT.

The V call is TRBV6-6, the J call TRBJ2-1, with 7 bases that match TRBD1. The CDR3 covers 17 residues. V lost 0 bases to trimming and J lost 6 bases; unmatched junction nucleotides: 11. Germline V gene lookup returns CDR1 MNHNY and CDR2 SVGAGI (reference sequence). The CDR3 DNA sequence: TGTGCCAGCAGTTACTCCACTTGGGCAGGGGGTCTCAATGAGCAGTTCTTC. Protein product: CASSYSTWAGGLNEQFF.

This clonotype has ten or more counts. Given a much more abundant clone one base away, this may be a read error. This rearrangement joins TRBV20-1 to TRBJ2-1, with 9 bases lining up with TRBD2. The DNA end is a closer match to TRBJ2-7, so the J assignment may be wrong. This CDR3 has 15 residues. The germline V gene has CDR1 DFQATT and CDR2 SNEGSKA (reference sequence). Here the CDR3 reads CSASSGATYYNEQYF. The CDR3 DNA sequence: TGCAGTGCTTCTAGCGGGGCCACTTACTACAATGAGCAGTACTTC.

The V and J genes are TRBV7-2 and TRBJ2-5, with D maybe TRBD1 (6 bases). Germline V gene sequence: CDR1 SGHTA, CDR2 FQGNSA. CDR3 length: 18 amino acids. V lost 3 bases and J lost 0, with 20 bases in between. This chain's CDR3 is CASSLLRGKTQYQETQYF. The CDR3 nucleotides read TGTGCCAGCAGCTTGCTCAGGGGTAAAACTCAGTACCAAGAGACCCAGTACTTC.

The chain carries TRBV7-2 and TRBJ2-3; 7 bases agree with TRBD2. Germline V gives CDR1 SGHTA, CDR2 FQGNSA. The CDR3 totals 15 residues. The junction had 8 bases not matched to a gene; V was cut back by 5 bases and J by 3 bases. This chain's CDR3 is CASSPGGERTDTQYF. The CDR3 DNA reads TGTGCCAGCAGCCCTGGGGGGGAAAGGACAGATACGCAGTATTTT.

The chain carries TRBV27 and TRBJ2-1; D gene unclear. CDR3 length: 13 residues. In germline, CDR1 is MNHEY, CDR2 SMNVEV (reference sequence). V lost 0 bases, J lost 13 bases, and 13 bases lay in between. For the CDR3, the DNA is TGTGCCAGCAGTTTATCGGCTTCAGAGACCCAGTTCTTC. Its translation: CASSLSASETQFF.

This chain links TRBV20-1 with TRBJ2-5, with TRBD2 matching over 8 bases. The J segment lost 11 bases and the V segment lost 3 bases, leaving 17 bases of the junction unmatched. This CDR3 region has 15 residues. Germline V gene lookup returns CDR1 DFQATT and CDR2 SNEGSKA (reference sequence). CDR3 nucleotide sequence: TGCAGTGCTAGTGCTCCGCGGGGGGAATACAATGAGCAGTACTTC. Its protein product is CSASAPRGEYNEQYF.

This rearrangement joins TRBV15 to TRBJ1-5, with D uncertain. Germline-derived CDR1 and CDR2 are LNHNV and YYDKDF (reference sequence). Trimming cost V 2 bases and J 7 bases, with 6 bases left between them. The CDR3 consists of 12 residues. This CDR3 is CATSRSLQPQHF. CDR3 DNA: TGTGCCACCAGCAGATCCCTCCAGCCCCAGCATTTT.